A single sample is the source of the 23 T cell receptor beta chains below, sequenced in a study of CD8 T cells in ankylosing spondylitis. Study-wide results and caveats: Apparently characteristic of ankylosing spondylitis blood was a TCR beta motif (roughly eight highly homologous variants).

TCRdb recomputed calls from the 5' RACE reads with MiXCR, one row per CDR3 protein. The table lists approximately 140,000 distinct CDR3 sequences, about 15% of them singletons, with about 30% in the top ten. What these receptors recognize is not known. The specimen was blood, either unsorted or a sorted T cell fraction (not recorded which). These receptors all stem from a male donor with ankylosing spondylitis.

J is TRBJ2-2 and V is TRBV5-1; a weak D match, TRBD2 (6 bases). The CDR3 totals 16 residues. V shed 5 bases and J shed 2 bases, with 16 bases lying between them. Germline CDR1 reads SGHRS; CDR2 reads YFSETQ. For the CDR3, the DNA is TGCGCCAGCAGGGCCCGGGAGATTGTAAACACCGGGGAGCTGTTTTTT. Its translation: CASRAREIVNTGELFF.

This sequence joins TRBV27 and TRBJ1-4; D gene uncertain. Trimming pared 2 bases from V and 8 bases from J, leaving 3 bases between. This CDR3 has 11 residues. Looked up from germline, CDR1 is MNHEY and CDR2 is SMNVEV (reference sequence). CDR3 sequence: CASSLGEKLFF. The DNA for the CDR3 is TGTGCCAGCAGTTTAGGAGAAAAACTGTTTTTT.

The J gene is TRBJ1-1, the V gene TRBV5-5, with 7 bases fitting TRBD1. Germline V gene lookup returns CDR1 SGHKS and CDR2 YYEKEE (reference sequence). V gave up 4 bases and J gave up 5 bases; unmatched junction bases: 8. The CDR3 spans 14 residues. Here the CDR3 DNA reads TGTGCCAGCAGCCTGGGACAGCCTCGGACTGAAGCTTTCTTT. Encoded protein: CASSLGQPRTEAFF.

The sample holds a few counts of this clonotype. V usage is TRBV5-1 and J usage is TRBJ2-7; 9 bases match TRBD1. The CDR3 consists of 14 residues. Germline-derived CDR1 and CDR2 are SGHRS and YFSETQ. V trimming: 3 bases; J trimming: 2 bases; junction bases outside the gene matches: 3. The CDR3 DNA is TGCGCCAGCAGCTGGGACAGGGCCCCCTACGAGCAGTACTTC. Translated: CASSWDRAPYEQYF.

CDR3 in DNA: TGTGCCAGCAGCTGGACAGGGGCTATCGACGAGCAGTACTTC. Its protein product is CASSWTGAIDEQYF. This chain links TRBV5-6 with TRBJ2-7; 9 bases match TRBD1. The CDR3 length is 14 residues. J lost 5 bases, V lost 3 bases, and 6 bases had no gene match. Germline CDR1 is SGHDT and CDR2 is YYEEEE.

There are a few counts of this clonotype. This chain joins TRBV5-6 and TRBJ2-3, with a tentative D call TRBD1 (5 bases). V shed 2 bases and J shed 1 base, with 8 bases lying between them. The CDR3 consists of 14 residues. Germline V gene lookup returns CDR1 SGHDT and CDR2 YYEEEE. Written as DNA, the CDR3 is TGTGCCAGCAGCTTTGGACATGGCACAGATACGCAGTATTTT. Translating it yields CASSFGHGTDTQYF.

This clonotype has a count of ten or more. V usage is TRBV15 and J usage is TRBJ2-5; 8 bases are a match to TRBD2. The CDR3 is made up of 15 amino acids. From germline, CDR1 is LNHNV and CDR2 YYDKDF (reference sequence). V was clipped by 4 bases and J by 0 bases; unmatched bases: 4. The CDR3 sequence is CATSITSGNQETQYF. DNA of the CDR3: TGTGCCACCAGCATTACTAGCGGCAACCAAGAGACCCAGTACTTC.

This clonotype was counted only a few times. Written as DNA, the CDR3 is TGTGCCAGCAGTACCCTCAGTCCCGGGGAGCTGTTTTTT. Translation gives CASSTLSPGELFF. This chain links TRBV27 with TRBJ2-2; D is unclear. This CDR3 is 13 amino acids long. The germline V gene encodes CDR1 MNHEY and CDR2 SMNVEV (reference sequence). V was shortened by 5 bases and J by 6 bases, with 10 bases between the two germline ends.

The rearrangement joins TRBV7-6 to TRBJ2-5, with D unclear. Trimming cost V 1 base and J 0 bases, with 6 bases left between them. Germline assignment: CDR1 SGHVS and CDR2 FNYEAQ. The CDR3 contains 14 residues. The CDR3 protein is CASSLGRYQETQYF. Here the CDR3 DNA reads TGTGCCAGCAGCTTAGGCAGGTACCAAGAGACCCAGTACTTC.

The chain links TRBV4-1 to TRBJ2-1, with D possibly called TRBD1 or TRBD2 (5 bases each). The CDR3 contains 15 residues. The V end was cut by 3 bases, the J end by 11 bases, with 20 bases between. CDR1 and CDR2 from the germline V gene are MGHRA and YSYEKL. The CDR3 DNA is TGCGCCAGCAGCCAGTCCCGGGACCTGACCATCAAGCAGTTCTTC. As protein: CASSQSRDLTIKQFF.

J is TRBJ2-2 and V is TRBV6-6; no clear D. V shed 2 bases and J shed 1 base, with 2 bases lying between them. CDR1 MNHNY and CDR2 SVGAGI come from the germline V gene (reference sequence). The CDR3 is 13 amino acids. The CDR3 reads CASSYLNTGELFF. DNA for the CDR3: TGTGCCAGCAGTTACCTGAACACCGGGGAGCTGTTTTTT.

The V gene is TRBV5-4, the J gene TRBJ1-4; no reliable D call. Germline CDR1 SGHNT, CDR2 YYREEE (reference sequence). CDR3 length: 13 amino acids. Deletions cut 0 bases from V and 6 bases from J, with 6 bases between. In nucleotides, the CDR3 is TGTGCCAGCAGCTTGGCCTACGATGAAAAACTGTTTTTT. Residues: CASSLAYDEKLFF.

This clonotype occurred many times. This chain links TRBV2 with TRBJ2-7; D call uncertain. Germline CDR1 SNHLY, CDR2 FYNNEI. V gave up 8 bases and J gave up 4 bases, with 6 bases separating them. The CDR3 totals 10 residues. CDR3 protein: CASSSYEQYF. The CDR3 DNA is TGTGCCAGCTCTTCGTACGAGCAGTACTTC.

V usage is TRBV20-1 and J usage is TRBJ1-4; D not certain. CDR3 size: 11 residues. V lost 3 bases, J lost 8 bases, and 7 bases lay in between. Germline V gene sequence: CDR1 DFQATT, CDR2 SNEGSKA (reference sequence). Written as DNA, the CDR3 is TGCAGTGCTAGGTCTGGGGAAAAACTGTTTTTT. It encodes CSARSGEKLFF.

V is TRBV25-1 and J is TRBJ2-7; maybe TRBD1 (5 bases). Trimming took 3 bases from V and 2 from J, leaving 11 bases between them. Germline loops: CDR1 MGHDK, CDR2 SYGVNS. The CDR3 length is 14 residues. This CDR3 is CASSDREYPYEQYF. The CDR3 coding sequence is TGTGCCAGCAGTGACAGGGAATACCCCTACGAGCAGTACTTC.

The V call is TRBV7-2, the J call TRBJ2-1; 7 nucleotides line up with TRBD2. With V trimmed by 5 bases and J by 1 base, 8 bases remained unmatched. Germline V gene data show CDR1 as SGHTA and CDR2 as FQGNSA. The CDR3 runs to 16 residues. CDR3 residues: CASSTSVGGSYNEQFF. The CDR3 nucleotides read TGTGCCAGCAGCACGTCTGTGGGAGGGTCCTACAATGAGCAGTTCTTC.

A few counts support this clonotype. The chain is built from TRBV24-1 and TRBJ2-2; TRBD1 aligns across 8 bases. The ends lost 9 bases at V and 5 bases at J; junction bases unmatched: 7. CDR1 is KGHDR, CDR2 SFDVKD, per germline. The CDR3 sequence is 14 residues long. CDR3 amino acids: CATLGQGRTGELFF. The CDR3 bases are TGTGCCACCCTAGGACAGGGCAGGACCGGGGAGCTGTTTTTT.

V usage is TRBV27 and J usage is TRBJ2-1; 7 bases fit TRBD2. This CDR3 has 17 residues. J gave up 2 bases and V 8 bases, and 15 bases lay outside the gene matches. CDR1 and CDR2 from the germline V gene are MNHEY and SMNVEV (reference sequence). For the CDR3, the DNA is TGTGCCAGCTCCCAGAGAGGCGGGAGTGACCCCTACAATGAGCAGTTCTTC. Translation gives CASSQRGGSDPYNEQFF.

The CDR3 is CAIAQGDYGYTF. The DNA for the CDR3 is TGTGCCATAGCCCAGGGGGACTATGGCTACACCTTC. This chain uses TRBV2 with TRBJ1-2; 7 bases line up with TRBD1. Trimming took 10 bases from V and 3 from J; bases not matched to a gene: 5. CDR3 length equals 12 residues. CDR1 is SNHLY, CDR2 FYNNEI, per germline. Based on the CDR3 plus reference TRBV2 and TRBJ1-2, the full variable domain is EPEVTQTPSHQVTQMGQEVILRCVPISNHLYFYWYRQILGQKVEFLVSFYNNEISEKSEIFDDQFSVERPDGSNFTLKIRSTKLEDSAMYFCAIAQGDYGYTFGSGTRLTVV.

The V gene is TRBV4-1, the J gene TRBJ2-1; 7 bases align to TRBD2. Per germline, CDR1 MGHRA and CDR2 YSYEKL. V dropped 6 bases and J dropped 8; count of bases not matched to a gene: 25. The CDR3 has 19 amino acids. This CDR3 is CASRTRIFGRAMELDEQFF. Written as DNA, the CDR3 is TGCGCCAGCAGGACCCGAATTTTTGGGAGGGCCATGGAGTTGGATGAGCAGTTCTTC.

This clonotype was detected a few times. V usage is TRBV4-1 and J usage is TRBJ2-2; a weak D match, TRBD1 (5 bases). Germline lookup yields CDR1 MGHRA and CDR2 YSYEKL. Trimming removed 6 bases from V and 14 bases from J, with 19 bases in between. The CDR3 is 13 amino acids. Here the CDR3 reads CASRDGPDSILFF. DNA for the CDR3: TGCGCCAGCAGGGATGGCCCTGACAGTATACTGTTTTTT.

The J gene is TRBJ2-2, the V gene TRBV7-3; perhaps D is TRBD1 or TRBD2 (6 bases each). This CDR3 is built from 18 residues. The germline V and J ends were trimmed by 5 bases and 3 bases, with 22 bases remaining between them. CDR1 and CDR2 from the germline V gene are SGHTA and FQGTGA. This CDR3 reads CASSPLMEGVVDTGELFF. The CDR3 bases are TGTGCCAGCAGCCCTTTAATGGAGGGGGTTGTGGACACCGGGGAGCTGTTTTTT.

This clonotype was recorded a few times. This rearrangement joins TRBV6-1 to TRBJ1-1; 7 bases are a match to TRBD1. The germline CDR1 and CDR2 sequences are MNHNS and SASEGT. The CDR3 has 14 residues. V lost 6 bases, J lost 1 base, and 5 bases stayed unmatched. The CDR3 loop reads CASRTGARNTEAFF. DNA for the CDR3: TGTGCCAGCAGAACAGGGGCTCGGAACACTGAAGCTTTCTTT.